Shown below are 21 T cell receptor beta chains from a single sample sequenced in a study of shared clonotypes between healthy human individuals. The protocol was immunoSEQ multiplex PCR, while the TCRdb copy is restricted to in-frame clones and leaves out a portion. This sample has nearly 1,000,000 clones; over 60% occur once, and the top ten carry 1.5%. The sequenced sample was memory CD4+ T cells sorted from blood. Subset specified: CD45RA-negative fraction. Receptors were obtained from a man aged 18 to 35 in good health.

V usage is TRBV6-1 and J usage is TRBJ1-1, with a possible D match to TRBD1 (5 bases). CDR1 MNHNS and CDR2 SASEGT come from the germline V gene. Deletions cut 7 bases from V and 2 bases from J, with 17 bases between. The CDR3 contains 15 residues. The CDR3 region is CASTRQGGVNTEAFF. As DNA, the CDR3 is TGTGCCAGCACCCGGCAGGGTGGGGTCAACACTGAAGCTTTCTTT.

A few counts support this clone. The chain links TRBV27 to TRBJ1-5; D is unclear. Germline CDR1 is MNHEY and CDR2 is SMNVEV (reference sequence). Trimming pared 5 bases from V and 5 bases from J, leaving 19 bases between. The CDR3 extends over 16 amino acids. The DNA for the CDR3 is TGTGCCAGCAGTCCTCCCGGGTCCGGACTAGATCAGCCCCAGCATTTT. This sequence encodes CASSPPGSGLDQPQHF.

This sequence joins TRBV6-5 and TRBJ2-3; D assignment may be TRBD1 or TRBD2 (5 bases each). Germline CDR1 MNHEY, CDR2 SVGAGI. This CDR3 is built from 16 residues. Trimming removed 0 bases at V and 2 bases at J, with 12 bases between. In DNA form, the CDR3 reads TGTGCCAGCAGTTACTCTCCGGGGACCTTCACAGATACGCAGTATTTT. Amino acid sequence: CASSYSPGTFTDTQYF.

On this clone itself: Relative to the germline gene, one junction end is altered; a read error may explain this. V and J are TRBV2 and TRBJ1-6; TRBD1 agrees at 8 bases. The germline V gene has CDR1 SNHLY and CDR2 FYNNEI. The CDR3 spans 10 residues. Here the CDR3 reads CASRQDRAGF. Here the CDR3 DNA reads TGTGCCAGCCGACAGGACAGGGCGGGCTTT.

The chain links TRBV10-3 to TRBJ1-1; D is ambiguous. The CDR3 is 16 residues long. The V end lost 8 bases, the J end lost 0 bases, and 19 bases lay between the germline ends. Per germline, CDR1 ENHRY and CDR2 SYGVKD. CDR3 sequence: CAISLGGPAMNTEAFF. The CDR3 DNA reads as TGTGCCATCTCCCTCGGAGGGCCAGCGATGAACACTGAAGCTTTCTTT.

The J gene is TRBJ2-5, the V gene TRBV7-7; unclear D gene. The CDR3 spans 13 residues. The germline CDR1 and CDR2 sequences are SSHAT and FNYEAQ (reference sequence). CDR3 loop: CASSWTHRETQYF. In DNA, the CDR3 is TGTGCTAGCTCTTGGACCCACAGAGAGACCCAGTACTTC.

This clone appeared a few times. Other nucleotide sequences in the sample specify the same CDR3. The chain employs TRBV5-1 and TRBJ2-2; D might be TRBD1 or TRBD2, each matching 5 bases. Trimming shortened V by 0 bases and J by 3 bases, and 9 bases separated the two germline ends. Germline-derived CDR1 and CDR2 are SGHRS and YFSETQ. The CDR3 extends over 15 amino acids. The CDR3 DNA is TGCGCCAGCAGCTTGGGAGGGACGTACACCGGGGAGCTGTTTTTT. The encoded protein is CASSLGGTYTGELFF.

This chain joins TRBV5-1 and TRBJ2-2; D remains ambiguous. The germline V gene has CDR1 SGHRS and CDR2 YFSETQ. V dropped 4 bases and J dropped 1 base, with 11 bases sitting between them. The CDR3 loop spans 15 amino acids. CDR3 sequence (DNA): TGCGCCAGCAGCGTCGACTCCTGGAACACCGGGGAGCTGTTTTTT. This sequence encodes CASSVDSWNTGELFF.

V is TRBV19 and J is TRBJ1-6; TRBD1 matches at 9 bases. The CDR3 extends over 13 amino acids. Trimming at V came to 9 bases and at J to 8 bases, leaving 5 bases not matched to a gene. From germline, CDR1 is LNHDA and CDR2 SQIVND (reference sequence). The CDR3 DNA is TGTGCCAGCGGGGGACAGGGTTATTCACCCCTCCACTTT. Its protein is CASGGQGYSPLHF.

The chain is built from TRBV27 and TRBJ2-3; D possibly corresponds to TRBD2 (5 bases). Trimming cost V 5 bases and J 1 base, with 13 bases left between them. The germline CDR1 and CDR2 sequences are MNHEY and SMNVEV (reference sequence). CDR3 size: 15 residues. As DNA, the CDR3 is TGTGCCAGCAGTCTTGGACTCTTCCGCACAGATACGCAGTATTTT. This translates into CASSLGLFRTDTQYF.

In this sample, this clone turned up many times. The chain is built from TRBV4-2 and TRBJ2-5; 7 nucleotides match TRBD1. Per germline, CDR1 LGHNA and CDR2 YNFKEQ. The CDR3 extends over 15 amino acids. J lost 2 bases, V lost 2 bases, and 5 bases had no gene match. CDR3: CASSQRTGPQETQYF. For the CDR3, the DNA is TGTGCCAGCAGCCAAAGGACAGGACCGCAAGAGACCCAGTACTTC.

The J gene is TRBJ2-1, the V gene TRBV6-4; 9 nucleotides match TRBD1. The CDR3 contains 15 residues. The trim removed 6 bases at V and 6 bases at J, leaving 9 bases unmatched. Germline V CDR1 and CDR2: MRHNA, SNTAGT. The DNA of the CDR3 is TGTGCCAGCAGCGCTAGGGGGACAGGGACCAATGAGCAGTTCTTC. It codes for CASSARGTGTNEQFF.

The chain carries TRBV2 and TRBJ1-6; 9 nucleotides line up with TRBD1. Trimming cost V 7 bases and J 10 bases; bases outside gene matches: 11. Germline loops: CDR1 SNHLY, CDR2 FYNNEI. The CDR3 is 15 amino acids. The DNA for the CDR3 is TGTGCCAGCACCCAACAGGGGGCGGGAGGATCACCCCTCCACTTT. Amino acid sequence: CASTQQGAGGSPLHF.

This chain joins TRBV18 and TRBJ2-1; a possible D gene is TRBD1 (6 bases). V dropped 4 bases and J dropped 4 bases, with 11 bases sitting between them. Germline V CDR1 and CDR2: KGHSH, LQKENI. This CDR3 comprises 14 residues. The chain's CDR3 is CASSLGQPYNEQFF. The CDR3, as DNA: TGTGCCAGCTCACTTGGACAGCCATACAATGAGCAGTTCTTC.

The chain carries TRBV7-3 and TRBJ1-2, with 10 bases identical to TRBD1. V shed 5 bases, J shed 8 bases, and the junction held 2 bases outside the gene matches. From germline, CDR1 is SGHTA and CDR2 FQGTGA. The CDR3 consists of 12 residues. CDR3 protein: CASSPGQGGYTF. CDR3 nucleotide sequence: TGTGCCAGCAGCCCGGGACAGGGGGGCTACACCTTC.

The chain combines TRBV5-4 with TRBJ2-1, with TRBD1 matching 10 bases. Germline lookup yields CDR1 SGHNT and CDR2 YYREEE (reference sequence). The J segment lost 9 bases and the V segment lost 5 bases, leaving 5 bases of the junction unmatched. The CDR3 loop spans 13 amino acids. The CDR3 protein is CASSWTGGTEQFF. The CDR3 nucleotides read TGTGCCAGCAGTTGGACAGGGGGTACTGAGCAGTTCTTC.

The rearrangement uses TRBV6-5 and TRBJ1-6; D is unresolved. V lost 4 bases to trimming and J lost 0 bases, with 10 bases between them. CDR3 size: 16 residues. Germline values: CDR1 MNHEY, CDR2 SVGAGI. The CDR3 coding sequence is TGTGCCAGCAGTTCCTTTAGGAGCTCCTATAATTCACCCCTCCACTTT. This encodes CASSSFRSSYNSPLHF.

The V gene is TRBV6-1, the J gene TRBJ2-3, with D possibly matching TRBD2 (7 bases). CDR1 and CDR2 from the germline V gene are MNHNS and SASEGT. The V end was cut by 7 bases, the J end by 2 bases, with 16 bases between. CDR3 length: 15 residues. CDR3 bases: TGTGCCAGCATGGGAGGGACAAGACTCACAGATACGCAGTATTTT. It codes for CASMGGTRLTDTQYF.

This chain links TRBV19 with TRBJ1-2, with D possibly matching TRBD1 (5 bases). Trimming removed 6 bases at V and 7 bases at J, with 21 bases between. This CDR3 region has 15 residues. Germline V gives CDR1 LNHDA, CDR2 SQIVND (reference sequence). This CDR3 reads CASRSLNNGASGYTF. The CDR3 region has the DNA TGTGCCAGTAGGTCTCTCAACAATGGGGCCTCTGGCTACACCTTC. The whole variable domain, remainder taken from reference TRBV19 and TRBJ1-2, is DGGITQSPKYLFRKEGQNVTLSCEQNLNHDAMYWYRQDPGQGLRLIYYSQIVNDFQKGDIAEGYSVSREKKESFPLTVTSAQKNPTAFYLCASRSLNNGASGYTFGSGTRLTVV.

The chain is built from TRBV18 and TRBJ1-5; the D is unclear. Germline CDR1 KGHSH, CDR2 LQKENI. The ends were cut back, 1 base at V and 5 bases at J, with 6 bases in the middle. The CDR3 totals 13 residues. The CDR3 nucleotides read TGTGCCAGCTCACCACAGTCCCATCAGCCCCAGCATTTT. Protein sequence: CASSPQSHQPQHF.

The CDR3 region has the DNA TGCGCCAGCAGCCCCGAGGAGGTGAGGGATGAAAAACTGTTTTTT. Amino acid sequence: CASSPEEVRDEKLFF. The J gene is TRBJ1-4, the V gene TRBV4-1; D gene unclear. Trimming removed 4 bases at V and 6 bases at J, with 15 bases between. Germline CDR1 and CDR2: MGHRA and YSYEKL. This CDR3 spans 15 amino acids.